This entry is about one T cell receptor (beta chain). The target antigen is unknown. Repertoires were generated with immunoSEQ multiplex PCR, while TCRdb's copy carries only in-frame clones and drops some. This table holds approximately 60,000 clones, roughly four fifths found once. The length of the CDR3 is 18 residues. CDR1 is SEHNR and CDR2 is FQNEAQ in the germline V gene (reference sequence). V lost 5 bases and J lost 2; bases outside the gene matches: 11. These data are taken from a study of OX40 agonist ivuxolimab in advanced cancers. Study as a whole: The patients' treatment was ivuxolimab, an agonistic anti-OX40 (CD134) antibody.

Broader study findings: Both blood CD4+ and CD8+ T cells showed clonal growth by week 6 at 0.1 to 3.0 mg/kg.

Patients had blood sampled at baseline and again on cycle 4 day 1 and cycle 7 day 1. The chain carries TRBV7-9 and TRBJ2-6; 8 nucleotides agree with TRBD1. The sample consisted of CD4+ or CD8+ T cells sorted from blood, taken in a trial of the OX40 agonist ivuxolimab. This receptor was identified in an adult with an advanced solid tumor such as melanoma, head and neck, liver or kidney cancer. In DNA form, the CDR3 reads TGTGCCAGCAGCGACCGGACAGGGAAGTCCGCTGGGGCCAACGTCCTGACTTTC. As protein: CASSDRTGKSAGANVLTF.